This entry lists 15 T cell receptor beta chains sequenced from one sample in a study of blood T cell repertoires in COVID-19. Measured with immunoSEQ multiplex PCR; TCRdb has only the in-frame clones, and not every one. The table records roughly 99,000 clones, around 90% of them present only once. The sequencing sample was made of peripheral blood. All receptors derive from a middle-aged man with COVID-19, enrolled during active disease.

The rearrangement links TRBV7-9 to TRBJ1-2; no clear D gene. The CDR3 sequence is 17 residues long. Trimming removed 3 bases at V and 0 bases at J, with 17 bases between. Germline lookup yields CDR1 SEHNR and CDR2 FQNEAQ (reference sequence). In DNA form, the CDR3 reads TGTGCCAGCAGCTTCGGACCGTCCGGGGTTTCTAACTATGGCTACACCTTC. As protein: CASSFGPSGVSNYGYTF.

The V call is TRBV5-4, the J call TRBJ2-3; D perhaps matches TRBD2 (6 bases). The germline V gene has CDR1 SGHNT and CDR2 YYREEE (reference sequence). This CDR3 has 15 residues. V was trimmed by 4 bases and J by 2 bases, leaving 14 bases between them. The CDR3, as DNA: TGTGCCAGCAGCCCCTCGGGCGGGAACACAGATACGCAGTATTTT. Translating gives CASSPSGGNTDTQYF.

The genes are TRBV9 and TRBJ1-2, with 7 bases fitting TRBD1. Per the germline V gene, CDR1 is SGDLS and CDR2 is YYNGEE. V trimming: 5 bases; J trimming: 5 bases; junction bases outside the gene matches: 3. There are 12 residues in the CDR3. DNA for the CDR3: TGTGCCAGCAGTTGGGACAGTTATGGCTACACCTTC. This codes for CASSWDSYGYTF.

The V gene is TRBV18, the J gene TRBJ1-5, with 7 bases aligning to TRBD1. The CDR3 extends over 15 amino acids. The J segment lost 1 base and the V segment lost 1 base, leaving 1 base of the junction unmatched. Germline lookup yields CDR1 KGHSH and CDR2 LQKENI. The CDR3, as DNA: TGTGCCAGCTCACCACGGGACAGAAGCAATCAGCCCCAGCATTTT. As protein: CASSPRDRSNQPQHF.

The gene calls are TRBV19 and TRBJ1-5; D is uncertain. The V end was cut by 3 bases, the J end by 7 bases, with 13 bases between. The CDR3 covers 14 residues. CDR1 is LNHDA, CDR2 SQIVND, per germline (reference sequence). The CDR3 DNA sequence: TGTGCCAGTAGTATCGGAAAGGGAGGGCAGCCCCAGCATTTT. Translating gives CASSIGKGGQPQHF.

CDR3 sequence: CAISTTGEGSPLHF. CDR3 nucleotide sequence: TGTGCCATCAGTACAACAGGGGAAGGATCACCCCTCCACTTT. V is TRBV10-3 and J is TRBJ1-6; TRBD1 matches at 7 bases. J was trimmed by 10 bases and V by 5 bases; bases with no gene match: 8. CDR3 length equals 14 residues. Germline assignment: CDR1 ENHRY and CDR2 SYGVKD.

The CDR3 nucleotides are TGTGCCGGGTGCCGGGTTGAGGCCGGGGAGCTGTTTTTT. Translated, it gives CAGCRVEAGELFF. The chain uses TRBV2 and TRBJ2-2; D gene ambiguous. CDR1 is SNHLY, CDR2 FYNNEI, per germline. Trimming took off 11 bases at V and 6 bases at J, with 16 bases between the two ends. This CDR3 spans 13 amino acids. Filled out from reference TRBV2 and TRBJ2-2, the complete variable domain reads EPEVTQTPSHQVTQMGQEVILRCVPISNHLYFYWYRQILGQKVEFLVSFYNNEISEKSEIFDDQFSVERPDGSNFTLKIRSTKLEDSAMYFCAGCRVEAGELFFGEGSRLTVL.

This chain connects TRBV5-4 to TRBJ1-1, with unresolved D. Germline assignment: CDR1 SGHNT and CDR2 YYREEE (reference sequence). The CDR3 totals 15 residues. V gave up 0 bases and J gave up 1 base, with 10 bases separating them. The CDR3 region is CASSLEWQANTEAFF. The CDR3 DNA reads TGTGCCAGCAGCTTGGAATGGCAGGCGAACACTGAAGCTTTCTTT.

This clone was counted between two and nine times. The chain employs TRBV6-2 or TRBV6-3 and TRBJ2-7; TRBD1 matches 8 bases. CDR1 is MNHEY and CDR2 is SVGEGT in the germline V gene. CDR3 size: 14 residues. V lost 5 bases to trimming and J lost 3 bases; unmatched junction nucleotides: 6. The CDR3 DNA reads TGTGCCAGCAGTCGGACAGGGAATTACTACGAGCAGTACTTC. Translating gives CASSRTGNYYEQYF.

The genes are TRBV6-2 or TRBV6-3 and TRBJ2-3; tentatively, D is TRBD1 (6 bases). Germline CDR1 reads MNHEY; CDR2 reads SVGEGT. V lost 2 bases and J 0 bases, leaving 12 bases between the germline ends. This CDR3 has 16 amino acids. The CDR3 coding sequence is TGTGCCAGCAGTTACAATTTGGACAGTAGCACAGATACGCAGTATTTT. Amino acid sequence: CASSYNLDSSTDTQYF.

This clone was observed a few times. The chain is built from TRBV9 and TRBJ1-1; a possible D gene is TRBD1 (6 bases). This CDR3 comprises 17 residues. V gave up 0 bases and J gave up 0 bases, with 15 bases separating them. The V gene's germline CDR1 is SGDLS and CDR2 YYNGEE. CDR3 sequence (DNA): TGTGCCAGCAGCGTAGTGGGACACAAGAAGTTGAACACTGAAGCTTTCTTT. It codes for CASSVVGHKKLNTEAFF.

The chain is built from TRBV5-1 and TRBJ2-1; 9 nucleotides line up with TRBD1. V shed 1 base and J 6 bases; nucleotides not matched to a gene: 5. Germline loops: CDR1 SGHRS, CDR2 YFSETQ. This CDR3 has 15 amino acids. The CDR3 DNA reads TGCGCCAGCAGCTTGCAAGGACAGGGGTTCAATGAGCAGTTCTTC. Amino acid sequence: CASSLQGQGFNEQFF.

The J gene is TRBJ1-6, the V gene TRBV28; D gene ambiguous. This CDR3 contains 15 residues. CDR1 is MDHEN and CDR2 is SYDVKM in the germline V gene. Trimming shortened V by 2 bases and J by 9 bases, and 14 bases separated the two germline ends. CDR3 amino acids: CASSLGAQRSSPLHF. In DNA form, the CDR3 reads TGTGCCAGCAGTTTAGGTGCACAAAGAAGTTCACCCCTCCACTTT.

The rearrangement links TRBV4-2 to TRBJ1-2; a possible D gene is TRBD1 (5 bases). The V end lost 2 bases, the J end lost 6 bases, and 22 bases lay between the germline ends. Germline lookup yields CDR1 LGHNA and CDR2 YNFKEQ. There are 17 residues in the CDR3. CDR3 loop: CASSQTVGAREVNGYTF. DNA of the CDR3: TGTGCCAGCAGCCAAACGGTAGGAGCCAGGGAGGTAAATGGCTACACCTTC.

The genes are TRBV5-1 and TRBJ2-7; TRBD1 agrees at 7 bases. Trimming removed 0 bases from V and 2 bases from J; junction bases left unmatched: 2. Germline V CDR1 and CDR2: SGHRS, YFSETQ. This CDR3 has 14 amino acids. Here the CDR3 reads CASSLEQGAYEQYF. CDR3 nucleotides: TGCGCCAGCAGCTTGGAGCAGGGGGCCTACGAGCAGTACTTC.